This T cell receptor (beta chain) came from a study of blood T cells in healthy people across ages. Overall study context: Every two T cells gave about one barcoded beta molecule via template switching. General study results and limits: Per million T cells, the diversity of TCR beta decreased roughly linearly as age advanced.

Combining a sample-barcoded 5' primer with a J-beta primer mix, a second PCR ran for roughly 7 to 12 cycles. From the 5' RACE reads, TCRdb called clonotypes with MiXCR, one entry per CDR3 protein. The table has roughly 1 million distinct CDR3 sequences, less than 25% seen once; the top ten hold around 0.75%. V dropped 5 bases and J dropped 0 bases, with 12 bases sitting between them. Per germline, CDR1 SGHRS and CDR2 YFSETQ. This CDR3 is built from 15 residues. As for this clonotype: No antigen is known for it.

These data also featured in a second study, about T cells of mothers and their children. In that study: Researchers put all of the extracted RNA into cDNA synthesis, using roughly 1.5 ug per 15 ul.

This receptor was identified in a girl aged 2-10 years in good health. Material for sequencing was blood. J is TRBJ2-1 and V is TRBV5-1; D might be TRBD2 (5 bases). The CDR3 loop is CASSNAGDSYNEQFF. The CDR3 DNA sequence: TGCGCCAGCAGTAATGCGGGCGACTCCTACAATGAGCAGTTCTTC.